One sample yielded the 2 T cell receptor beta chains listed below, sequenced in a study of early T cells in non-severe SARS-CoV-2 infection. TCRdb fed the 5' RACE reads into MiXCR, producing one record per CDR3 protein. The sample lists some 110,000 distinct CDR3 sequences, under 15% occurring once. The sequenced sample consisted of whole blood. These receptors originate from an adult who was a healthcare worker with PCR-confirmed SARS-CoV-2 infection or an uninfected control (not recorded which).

The CDR3 reads CAISESRDGYTF. The CDR3 bases are TGTGCCATCAGTGAAAGTAGGGATGGCTACACCTTC. The chain couples TRBV10-3 to TRBJ1-2; D ambiguous. Germline loops: CDR1 ENHRY, CDR2 SYGVKD. Between the trimmed V and J ends, which lost 3 bases and 6 bases, there was a span of 8 bases. This CDR3 has 12 residues.

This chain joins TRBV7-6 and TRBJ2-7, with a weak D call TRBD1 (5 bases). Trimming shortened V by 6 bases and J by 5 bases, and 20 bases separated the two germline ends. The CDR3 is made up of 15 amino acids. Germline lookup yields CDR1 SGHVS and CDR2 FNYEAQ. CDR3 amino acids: CASSLEAGIRNEQYF. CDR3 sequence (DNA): TGTGCCAGCAGTCTCGAAGCAGGGATAAGGAACGAGCAGTACTTC.